These T cell receptor beta chains were read from a single sample in a study of blood T cell repertoires in COVID-19. Measured with immunoSEQ multiplex PCR; TCRdb has only the in-frame clones, and not every one. This table has over 90,000 clones, around 73% appearing once. The sequencing input was peripheral blood. The receptors shown here come from a man aged 60-69 years with active or convalescent COVID-19. The CDR3 runs from the conserved cysteine through the conserved F or W. The D gene is left open where the match is weak. Some rows mark clone size as missing; the rest say once, few, many or name a class of expanded clone.

>TRBV27|NA|TRBD1|TRBJ2-7
TGTGCCAGCAGTTTTCCCGGACAGGGGTTATACTTC
CASSFPGQGLYF
>TRBV10-3|NA|TRBD1|TRBJ1-1
TGTGCCATCAGTGAGCGACAGGGGTTGACTGAAGCTTTCTTT
CAISERQGLTEAFF
>TRBV19|NA|TRBD2|TRBJ2-1
TGTGCCAGTAGTATGCGCGGCGGGAGAAAGAATGAGCAGTTCTTC
CASSMRGGRKNEQFF
>TRBV24-1|NA|NA|TRBJ2-1
TGTGCCACCAGTGACTCCAGATTCCCTTATGAGCAGTTCTTC
CATSDSRFPYEQFF
>TRBV19|NA|NA|TRBJ2-7
TGTGCCAGTAGTATTGGAGGCGGACCTCGGGAGCAGTACTTC
CASSIGGGPREQYF
>TRBV28|NA|NA|TRBJ1-1
TGTGCCAGCAGAGGGACATTTTCCCCGAACACTGAAGCTTTCTTT
CASRGTFSPNTEAFF
>TRBV19|NA|TRBD2|TRBJ2-6
TGTGCCACTACTTCAGCGGGAACCTCCTCTGGGGCCAACGTCCTGACTTTC
CATTSAGTSSGANVLTF
>TRBV19|NA|TRBD1|TRBJ1-5
TGTGCCAGTAGTAGGACAGGGCTCCAGCCCCAGCATTTT
CASSRTGLQPQHF
>TRBV5-6|few|NA|TRBJ2-5
TGTGCCAGCAGCCTGCGGGGAGCTCGGGGGACCCAGTACTTC
CASSLRGARGTQYF
>TRBV2|NA|NA|TRBJ1-4
TGTGCCAGCAGTGACAGCGGTGAAAAACTGTTTTTT
CASSDSGEKLFF
>TRBV20-1|NA|NA|TRBJ1-2
TGCAGTGCTAGAGTGGCAGGGATGATCTTC
CSARVAGMIF
>TRBV5-4|once|NA|TRBJ1-1
TGTGCCAGCAGCACCCCCGGCGCCCGGAGCACTGAAGCTTTCTTT
CASSTPGARSTEAFF
>TRBV10-1|few|TRBD2|TRBJ2-1
TGCGCCAGCAGTGAGGCCCCGAGGAGCGGGAATGGGTACAATGAGCAGTTCTTC
CASSEAPRSGNGYNEQFF
>TRBV7-8|NA|NA|TRBJ2-3
TGTGCCAGCAGCTTAGTCCCAGGGGCCAATACGCAGTATTTT
CASSLVPGANTQYF
>TRBV4-1|NA|NA|TRBJ2-6
TGCGCCAGCAGCCCTCCTGGGGCCAACGTCCTGACTTTC
CASSPPGANVLTF
>TRBV27|NA|NA|TRBJ2-1
TGTGCCAGCCTAGGGGGAGACGTTGTTGAGCAGTTCTTC
CASLGGDVVEQFF
>TRBV6-2/TRBV6-3|NA|NA|TRBJ2-5
TGTGCCAGCAGTTACTCACCGGACGGGGAGTGGGACCAAGAGACCCAGTACTTC
CASSYSPDGEWDQETQYF
>TRBV23-1|NA|TRBD1|TRBJ1-5
TGCGCCAGCTGCTCCGGGACAGGGGGCCGGGGGAGCAATCAGCCCCAGCATTTT
CASCSGTGGRGSNQPQHF
>TRBV27|few|NA|TRBJ1-6
TGTGCCAGCAGTCTCCAGACGGGTGATAATTCACCCCTCCACTTT
CASSLQTGDNSPLHF
>TRBV27|NA|TRBD2|TRBJ2-3
TGTGCCAGCAGTCCGCAGGTCCTAGCGGGAGGAACAGATACGCAGTATTTT
CASSPQVLAGGTDTQYF
>TRBV5-1|NA|NA|TRBJ2-7
TGCGCCAGCAGCGAGCCTACAGGGTACCACGAGCAGTACTTC
CASSEPTGYHEQYF
>TRBV6-1|once|NA|TRBJ2-1
TGTGCCAGCAGTGAAGCGGCAGGGCAATCTAGTCCCTCCTACAATGAGCAGTTCTTC
CASSEAAGQSSPSYNEQFF
>TRBV4-1|few|NA|TRBJ2-1
TGCGCCAGCAGCCTAGTGGACAGAGCCGGGGACAATGAGCAGTTCTTC
CASSLVDRAGDNEQFF
>TRBV9|NA|NA|TRBJ2-2
TGTGCCAGCAGCGTGGGCGGGGGGGAGCTGTTTTTT
CASSVGGGELFF
>TRBV5-4|NA|TRBD1|TRBJ1-1
TGTGCCAGCAGCTTTGGGACAGGGACTTTACCCGAAGCTTTCTTT
CASSFGTGTLPEAFF
>TRBV25-1|NA|NA|TRBJ1-1
TGTGCCAGCTGCCATTCCGGGACACTCAGGACTGAAGCTTTCTTT
CASCHSGTLRTEAFF
>TRBV5-1|NA|TRBD1|TRBJ1-5
TGCGCCAGCAGCTGGACAGGGGGCAAAGATCAGCCCCAGCATTTT
CASSWTGGKDQPQHF
>TRBV6-5|NA|TRBD1|TRBJ2-7
TGTGCCAGCATCCGGACAGGAGCTTACGAGCAGTACTTC
CASIRTGAYEQYF
>TRBV7-8|NA|TRBD2|TRBJ2-5
TGTGCCAGCAGCTTAGCGCGGTGGTATAGCGGGAATCAAGAGACCCAGTACTTC
CASSLARWYSGNQETQYF
>TRBV27|NA|NA|TRBJ2-1
TGTGCCAGCAGTTATAGCGCGAGCTCCTACAATGAGCAGTTCTTC
CASSYSASSYNEQFF
>TRBV6-5|NA|NA|TRBJ1-2
TGTGCCAGCAGTTACTCGAAGGAGGGGTACTATGGCTACACCTTC
CASSYSKEGYYGYTF
>TRBV18|NA|TRBD2|TRBJ2-1
TGTGCCAGCTCACCGGGGACTAGGGGGTCGAATGAGCAGTTCTTC
CASSPGTRGSNEQFF
>TRBV28|NA|TRBD1|TRBJ1-3
TGTGCCAGCAGTTTACTGACAGGGGGAAGGGCGTCTGGAAACACCATATATTTT
CASSLLTGGRASGNTIYF
>TRBV29-1|few|TRBD2|TRBJ2-1
TGCAGCGTTGAGAGATTGGAGCGGGGGTACAATGAGCAGTTCTTC
CSVERLERGYNEQFF
>TRBV19|NA|TRBD1|TRBJ1-5
TGTGCCAGTAGTGCAACCTCAGGGCCCAGGGGGCAGCCCCAGCATTTT
CASSATSGPRGQPQHF
>TRBV6-6|NA|NA|TRBJ1-3
TGTGCCAGCAGTCACGGGGACTCTGGAAACACCATATATTTT
CASSHGDSGNTIYF
>TRBV7-2|NA|NA|TRBJ1-3
TGTGCCAGCAGCTTAGGGGGTCCCGGGGACACCATATATTTT
CASSLGGPGDTIYF
>TRBV5-1|few|TRBD1|TRBJ2-3
TGCGCCAGCAGCCCATCGACAGGGGGCGCGAAAGATACGCAGTATTTT
CASSPSTGGAKDTQYF
>TRBV4-1|NA|TRBD1|TRBJ2-7
TGCGCCAGCAGCCGAATACAGGGGGCGGGCTACGAGCAGTACTTC
CASSRIQGAGYEQYF
>TRBV14|NA|NA|TRBJ1-1
TGTGCCAGCGCTCCCCAGGACAGAGCGGTGCGGGTGAACACTGAAGCTTTCTTT
CASAPQDRAVRVNTEAFF
>TRBV19|NA|NA|TRBJ1-5
TGTGCCAGTAGTATTTTGGCAGGCAATCAGCCCCAGCATTTT
CASSILAGNQPQHF
>TRBV7-3|NA|NA|TRBJ2-2
TGTGCCAGCAGCTCGTACACCGGGGAGCTGTTTTTT
CASSSYTGELFF